The 5 T cell receptor beta chains below come from one sample, sequenced in a study of T-cell memory formation after mild COVID-19. TCRdb itself ran the 5' RACE reads through MiXCR, one entry per CDR3 protein. Counted here are a few hundred thousand distinct CDR3 sequences, 16% occurring once; the ten biggest clones make up roughly 24%. The sample taken for sequencing was PBMCs or a T cell subset sorted from them (not recorded which). Receptors originate from a man younger than 30 who had mild COVID-19 (a few samples of this study predate the infection). Cell type and time point are not known.

This chain uses TRBV5-1 with TRBJ1-4, with unresolved D. CDR1 SGHRS and CDR2 YFSETQ come from the germline V gene. The germline V and J ends were trimmed by 8 bases and 8 bases, with 13 bases remaining between them. The CDR3 has 12 residues. CDR3 coding DNA: TGCGCCAGGCTATTAGGAGTGGAAAAACTGTTTTTT. Translating gives CARLLGVEKLFF.

This chain connects TRBV4-3 to TRBJ2-7, with 8 bases that match TRBD2. Germline V CDR1 and CDR2: LGHNA, YSLEER. The CDR3 runs 14 residues. With V trimmed by 4 bases and J by 7 bases, 9 bases remained unmatched. The chain's CDR3 is CASSRGPTSGEQYF. The CDR3 nucleotides are TGCGCCAGCAGCCGAGGACCCACTAGCGGAGAGCAGTACTTC.

In this sample, this clonotype turned up many times. The gene calls are TRBV6-1 and TRBJ1-2, with 10 bases that match TRBD1. Germline V gene data show CDR1 as MNHNS and CDR2 as SASEGT. The trim removed 3 bases at V and 4 bases at J, leaving 5 bases unmatched. This CDR3 has 15 residues. CDR3 sequence (DNA): TGTGCCAGCAGTGACCCGGGACAGGGGACCTATGGCTACACCTTC. This gives the protein CASSDPGQGTYGYTF.

This rearrangement joins TRBV29-1 to TRBJ1-2, with D unresolved. V was clipped by 0 bases and J by 4 bases, with 6 bases between them. Germline CDR1 and CDR2: SQVTM and ANQGSEA. This CDR3 has 12 residues. Here the CDR3 reads CSVEDSFYGYTF. In nucleotides, the CDR3 is TGCAGCGTTGAAGACAGCTTCTATGGCTACACCTTC.

The chain uses TRBV9 and TRBJ1-1, with TRBD1 matching 9 bases. CDR3 length: 16 amino acids. Trimming removed 3 bases from V and 6 bases from J; junction bases left unmatched: 12. Germline CDR1 reads SGDLS; CDR2 reads YYNGEE. In DNA, the CDR3 is TGTGCCAGCAGCGCCCGACCGGGACAGGGATCTTCTGAAGCTTTCTTT. Residues: CASSARPGQGSSEAFF.